This TCR beta chain was captured by sequencing in a study of molecular identifiers for immune sequencing clone quantification. TCRdb reanalysed the PCR reads using MiXCR and keeps one entry per CDR3 protein. The table lists 63,000 or so distinct CDR3 sequences, around a sixth of them singletons. CDR1 is SGHNT and CDR2 is YENEEA in the germline V gene. Trimming left V 0 bases short and J 1 base short, with 12 bases between. The CDR3 is 17 amino acids. This clonotype was observed at least ten times. The sequenced sample was naive CD8+ T cells from blood, with Jurkat cell RNA spiked in. Subset described: FACS-sorted CD8+CD4-CCR7+CD45RA+ naive T cells. The chain carries TRBV11-3 and TRBJ2-2; the D gene is possibly TRBD2 (6 bases). The TCR originated in a human donor in good health. Some libraries in this study had Jurkat cell RNA spiked in. For the CDR3, the DNA is TGTGCCAGCAGCTTAGATATAGCGGAAGAGAACACCGGGGAGCTGTTTTTT. This sequence encodes CASSLDIAEENTGELFF. Based on the CDR3 plus reference TRBV11-3 and TRBJ2-2, the full variable domain is EAGVVQSPRYKIIEKKQPVAFWCNPISGHNTLYWYLQNLGQGPELLIRYENEEAVDDSQLPKDRFSAERLKGVDSTLKIQPAELGDSAVYLCASSLDIAEENTGELFFGEGSRLTVL.